This T cell receptor (beta chain) emerged from a study of cytomegalovirus exposure and HLA in healthy donors. Notes on this clone: The antigen remains unidentified.

Researchers ran the PCR with 60 Vbeta and 13 Jbeta primers. The data were produced by immunoSEQ multiplex PCR, yet TCRdb's version contains in-frame clones alone and is incomplete. Among fewer than 80,000 clones listed, roughly 75% were seen once. General observations from the study: Researchers reported in a later analysis that common viral pathogens appeared linked to several top clusters. Immune exposure information comprised only CMV serostatus. Reportedly, a later analysis found an Asian-associated ancestry cluster had fewer N-insertions than the roughly 700-donor mean. In a later analysis, the majority of CMV-associated beta chains seemingly showed HLA restriction.

This TCR came from a woman under 40 in good health and CMV-seronegative. Source material: PBMCs.

This CDR3 reads CASSLSLTGVAGVNNEQFF. The CDR3 coding sequence is TGTGCCAGCAGTTTATCATTGACAGGCGTAGCGGGAGTGAACAATGAGCAGTTCTTC. The chain carries TRBV27 and TRBJ2-1, with 9 positions matching TRBD2. J gave up 5 bases and V 0 bases, and 14 bases lay outside the gene matches. The CDR3 is made up of 19 amino acids. Per the germline V gene, CDR1 is MNHEY and CDR2 is SMNVEV (reference sequence).